What follows describes a single T cell receptor (beta chain). Sequencing was performed with immunoSEQ multiplex PCR; in TCRdb, only in-frame clones are kept and a portion is missing. The data show about 2.1 million clones, with approximately 92% seen just once and about 1.6% held by the top ten. The sample comes from a study of shared clonotypes between healthy human individuals. Naive CD8 cells lacked CD45RO and underwent positive selection for CCR7, leaving out terminally differentiated effector memory CD45RA+ cells. The sequencing input was naive CD8+ T cells from PBMCs. The sequence derives from a man in his late teens or twenties in good health. Some clones in this sample may be carry-over from other donors' samples.

CDR3 DNA: TGTGCCTGGAGTGGGACAGGTAACAATGAGCAGTTCTTC. Translated: CAWSGTGNNEQFF. The chain combines TRBV30 with TRBJ2-1, with TRBD1 matching over 7 bases. The CDR3 consists of 13 residues. Unmatched junction bases numbered 2, after V lost 1 base and J lost 5 bases. Germline CDR1 and CDR2: GTSNPN and SVGIG (reference sequence).